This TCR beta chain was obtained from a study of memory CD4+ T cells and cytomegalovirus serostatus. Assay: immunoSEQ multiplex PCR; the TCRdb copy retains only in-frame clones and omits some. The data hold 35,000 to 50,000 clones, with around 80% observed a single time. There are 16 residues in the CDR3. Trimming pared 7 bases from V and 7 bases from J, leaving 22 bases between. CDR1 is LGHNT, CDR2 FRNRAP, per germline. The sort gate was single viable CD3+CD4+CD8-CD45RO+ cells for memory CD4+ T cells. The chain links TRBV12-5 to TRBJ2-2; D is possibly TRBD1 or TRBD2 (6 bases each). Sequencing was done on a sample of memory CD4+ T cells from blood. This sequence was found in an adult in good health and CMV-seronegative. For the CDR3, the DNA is TGTGCTAGTGCATACTCTAGAGGGGGAGGATTCGGGGAGCTGTTTTTT. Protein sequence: CASAYSRGGGFGELFF. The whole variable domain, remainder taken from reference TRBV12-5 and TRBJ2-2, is DARVTQTPRHKVTEMGQEVTMRCQPILGHNTVFWYRQTMMQGLELLAYFRNRAPLDDSGMPKDRFSAEMPDATLATLKIQPSEPRDSAVYFCASAYSRGGGFGELFFGEGSRLTVL.